The 7 T cell receptor beta chains reported below all come from one sample, sequenced in a study of OX40 agonist ivuxolimab in advanced cancers. The method was immunoSEQ multiplex PCR; TCRdb's version includes in-frame clones alone and lacks a portion of them. This sample carries fewer than 35,000 clones, 80% to 90% of them seen once, and the ten largest clones take approximately 33%. The material sequenced was CD4+ or CD8+ T cells sorted from blood, taken in a trial of the OX40 agonist ivuxolimab. These receptors were collected from an adult with an advanced solid tumor such as melanoma, head and neck, liver or kidney cancer.

The chain employs TRBV5-1 and TRBJ2-3; TRBD1 might be the D (6 bases). There are 13 residues in the CDR3. The V and J ends lost 1 base and 4 bases respectively, with 7 bases between them. Germline lookup yields CDR1 SGHRS and CDR2 YFSETQ. As DNA, the CDR3 is TGCGCCAGCAGCTTGACAGGGCCAGATACGCAGTATTTT. This codes for CASSLTGPDTQYF.

The sample holds one count of this clone. The rearrangement uses TRBV4-1 and TRBJ2-5; TRBD1 matches 8 bases. The CDR3 sequence is 14 residues long. V lost 2 bases and J lost 3; bases outside the gene matches: 2. Per germline, CDR1 MGHRA and CDR2 YSYEKL. CDR3 region: CASSQQGAEETQYF. CDR3 coding DNA: TGCGCCAGCAGCCAACAGGGGGCAGAAGAGACCCAGTACTTC.

The chain carries TRBV27 and TRBJ1-2, with a possible D match to TRBD1 (5 bases). Trimming removed 2 bases from V and 4 bases from J, with 17 bases in between. The CDR3 covers 16 residues. The germline V gene encodes CDR1 MNHEY and CDR2 SMNVEV (reference sequence). The CDR3 DNA follows: TGTGCCAGCAGTTTAGGTGGGAGGACACCGAGCTATGGCTACACCTTC. Translated: CASSLGGRTPSYGYTF.

About this clone itself: Other DNA variants within this sample encode the same CDR3. The gene calls are TRBV27 and TRBJ1-5; D is unclear. CDR3 length: 15 residues. The V gene lost 5 bases and the J gene lost 3 bases, with 14 bases spanning the gap. Germline CDR1 and CDR2: MNHEY and SMNVEV (reference sequence). The CDR3 spells CASSQTGVNNQPQHF. The CDR3 coding sequence is TGTGCCAGCAGTCAGACCGGGGTCAACAATCAGCCCCAGCATTTT.

The chain uses TRBV4-1 and TRBJ2-7, with D perhaps matching TRBD1 (6 bases). Trimming removed 3 bases at V and 3 bases at J, with 15 bases between. The CDR3 consists of 15 residues. The germline V gene encodes CDR1 MGHRA and CDR2 YSYEKL. The CDR3 region is CASSQDRDTRYEQYF. Here the CDR3 DNA reads TGCGCCAGCAGCCAGGACCGGGACACCCGCTACGAGCAGTACTTC.

The chain recombines TRBV11-1 with TRBJ1-5, with D possibly being TRBD1 (5 bases). With 0 bases removed from V and 2 bases from J, the gap between germline ends came to 5 bases. This CDR3 spans 14 amino acids. The germline V gene has CDR1 SGHAT and CDR2 FQDESV (reference sequence). CDR3 coding DNA: TGTGCCAGCAGCTTAGCAGGGGGCAATCAGCCCCAGCATTTT. Protein sequence: CASSLAGGNQPQHF.

The chain has TRBV11-1 and TRBJ2-2; D is unclear. V gave up 9 bases and J gave up 3 bases, with 11 bases separating them. CDR1 SGHAT and CDR2 FQDESV come from the germline V gene (reference sequence). The CDR3 consists of 13 residues. CDR3 nucleotides: TGTGCCAGAACACGGAGAGACACCGGGGAGCTGTTTTTT. Amino acid sequence: CARTRRDTGELFF. The entire variable domain, with the rest obtained from reference TRBV11-1 and TRBJ2-2, is as follows: EAEVAQSPRYKITEKSQAVAFWCDPISGHATLYWYRQILGQGPELLVQFQDESVVDDSQLPKDRFSAERLKGVDSTLKIQPAELGDSAMYLCARTRRDTGELFFGEGSRLTVL.